The following is a T cell receptor (beta chain) sequence with its context. Its antigen is not identified. The data belong to a study of glioma-infiltrating T cells after dendritic cell vaccination. CDR3 length: 13 residues. V trimming: 2 bases; J trimming: 6 bases; junction bases outside the gene matches: 3. Germline V gives CDR1 MNHEY, CDR2 SVGAGI. Libraries were prepared by immunoSEQ multiplex PCR; TCRdb keeps only in-frame clonotypes and omits some of them. The sample has about 50,000 clones; 89% are singletons. Time point meaning: after dendritic cell vaccination, including at tumor progression/relapse. Study outcomes and limitations: Estimated pretreatment TIL content predicted outcome after dendritic cell vaccination.

The sample consisted of blood, taken after dendritic cell vaccination. V is TRBV6-5 and J is TRBJ1-2, with 7 bases lining up with TRBD1. This receptor was obtained from a human donor with glioblastoma. DNA of the CDR3: TGTGCCAGCAGTTACCTTACAGGGGATGGCTACACCTTC. Translating it yields CASSYLTGDGYTF.